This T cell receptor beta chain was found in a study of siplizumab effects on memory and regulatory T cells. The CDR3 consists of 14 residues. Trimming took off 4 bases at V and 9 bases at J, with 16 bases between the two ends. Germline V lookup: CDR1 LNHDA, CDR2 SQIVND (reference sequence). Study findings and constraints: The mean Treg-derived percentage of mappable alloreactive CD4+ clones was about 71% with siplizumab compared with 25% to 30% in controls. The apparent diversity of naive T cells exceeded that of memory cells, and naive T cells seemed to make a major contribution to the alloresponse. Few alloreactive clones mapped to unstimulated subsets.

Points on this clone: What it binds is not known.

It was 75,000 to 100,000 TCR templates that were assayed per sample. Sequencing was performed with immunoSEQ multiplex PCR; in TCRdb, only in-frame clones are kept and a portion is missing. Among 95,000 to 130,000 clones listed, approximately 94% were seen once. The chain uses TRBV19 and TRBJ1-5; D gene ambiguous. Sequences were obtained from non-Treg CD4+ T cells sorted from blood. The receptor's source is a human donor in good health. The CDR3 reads CASSKGRGAGPQHF. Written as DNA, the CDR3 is TGTGCCAGTAGTAAGGGCCGGGGAGCAGGGCCCCAGCATTTT. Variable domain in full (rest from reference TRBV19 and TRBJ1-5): DGGITQSPKYLFRKEGQNVTLSCEQNLNHDAMYWYRQDPGQGLRLIYYSQIVNDFQKGDIAEGYSVSREKKESFPLTVTSAQKNPTAFYLCASSKGRGAGPQHFGDGTRLSIL.